The 12 T cell receptor beta chains given below trace back to one sample, sequenced in a study of molecular identifiers for immune sequencing clone quantification. TCRdb reprocessed the PCR reads with MiXCR, giving one entry per CDR3 protein. Of tens of thousands of distinct CDR3 sequences listed, roughly a fifth are singletons. Sequencing was performed on naive CD8+ T cells from blood, with Jurkat cell RNA spiked in. Subset in this sample: FACS-sorted CD8+CD4-CCR7+CD45RA+ naive T cells. These receptors all come from a human donor in good health. Some libraries in this study had Jurkat cell RNA spiked in.

The sample holds many counts of this clonotype. The chain links TRBV7-2 to TRBJ2-2; no reliable D call. Germline loops: CDR1 SGHTA, CDR2 FQGNSA. V gave up 5 bases and J gave up 6 bases, with 16 bases separating them. The CDR3 loop spans 15 amino acids. The CDR3 sequence: CASSRLGDPAGELFF. The CDR3 nucleotides read TGTGCCAGCAGCCGTCTGGGCGACCCGGCCGGGGAGCTGTTTTTT.

There are many counts of this clonotype. The CDR3 protein is CAISESGSHLVDTEAFF. In DNA, the CDR3 is TGTGCCATCAGTGAGTCCGGCAGCCACCTCGTAGACACTGAAGCTTTCTTT. This chain joins TRBV10-3 and TRBJ1-1; no reliable D call. Germline V gives CDR1 ENHRY, CDR2 SYGVKD. The CDR3 totals 17 residues. V lost 0 bases and J 3 bases, leaving 17 bases between the germline ends.

This clonotype showed up many times. Written as DNA, the CDR3 is TGTGCCAGCAGGACGGGACAGGGGGCGCCCGAGCAGTACTTC. It encodes CASRTGQGAPEQYF. The J gene is TRBJ2-7, the V gene TRBV27; 12 nucleotides agree with TRBD1. J was trimmed by 6 bases and V by 6 bases; bases with no gene match: 6. The CDR3 spans 14 residues. Germline-derived CDR1 and CDR2 are MNHEY and SMNVEV (reference sequence).

The sample holds many counts of this clonotype. V and J are TRBV20-1 and TRBJ2-7; D is uncertain. The germline gives CDR1 DFQATT, CDR2 SNEGSKA (reference sequence). The CDR3 is 13 residues long. Trimming removed 1 base from V and 2 bases from J, with 9 bases in between. The CDR3, as DNA: TGCAGTGCTAGAGCGGGCCGAGCCTACGAGCAGTACTTC. Its translation: CSARAGRAYEQYF.

The table lists this clonotype with a few counts. The rearrangement joins TRBV6-2 or TRBV6-3 to TRBJ2-1; 11 bases agree with TRBD2. The germline gives CDR1 MNHEY, CDR2 SVGEGT. Germline trimming cut 5 bases from V and 4 bases from J; bases unmatched to any gene: 4. This CDR3 has 15 residues. CDR3 loop: CASSTSGSPYNEQFF. The DNA of the CDR3 is TGTGCCAGCAGTACTAGCGGGAGCCCTTACAATGAGCAGTTCTTC.

This clonotype was observed a few times. CDR3 in amino acids: CASSFTSGDYEQYF. The CDR3 nucleotides are TGTGCCAGCAGCTTTACTAGCGGGGACTACGAGCAGTACTTC. This chain uses TRBV7-6 with TRBJ2-7, with 10 nucleotides matching TRBD2. The germline gives CDR1 SGHVS, CDR2 FNYEAQ. The CDR3 runs 14 residues. V lost 3 bases, J lost 3 bases, and 2 bases stayed unmatched. Variable domain in full (rest from reference TRBV7-6 and TRBJ2-7): GAGVSQSPRYKVTKRGQDVALRCDPISGHVSLYWYRQALGQGPEFLTYFNYEAQQDKSGLPNDRFSAERPEGSISTLTIQRTEQRDSAMYRCASSFTSGDYEQYFGPGTRLTVT.

This clonotype was counted at least ten times. V gene TRBV4-3 combines with J gene TRBJ2-1; D is possibly TRBD2 (6 bases). The CDR3 covers 13 residues. Germline V gives CDR1 LGHNA, CDR2 YSLEER. V was trimmed by 4 bases and J by 8 bases, leaving 12 bases between them. CDR3 DNA sequence: TGCGCCAGCAGCCTAGTTGGCGGGGATGAGCAGTTCTTC. Its translation is CASSLVGGDEQFF.

Worth noting for this clonotype: A much larger clone is a single base away; this may be a read error. CDR3: CAGSPGETQYF. CDR3 bases: TGTGCCGGCAGCCCCGGTGAGACCCAGTACTTC. V usage is TRBV12-3 or TRBV12-4 and J usage is TRBJ2-5; no clear D gene. CDR3 length equals 11 residues.

The chain couples TRBV9 to TRBJ1-1; 9 bases align to TRBD1. Germline CDR1 and CDR2: SGDLS and YYNGEE. Losses at the gene ends were 0 bases for V and 9 bases for J; bases not matched to a gene: 6. The length of the CDR3 is 14 residues. DNA for the CDR3: TGTGCCAGCAGCGTAGAGGGACAGGGAGATAAAGCTTTCTTT. It translates to CASSVEGQGDKAFF. Supplemented by reference TRBV9 and TRBJ1-1, the full variable domain reads DSGVTQTPKHLITATGQRVTLRCSPRSGDLSVYWYQQSLDQGLQFLIQYYNGEERAKGNILERFSAQQFPDLHSELNLSSLELGDSALYFCASSVEGQGDKAFFGQGTRLTVV.

Note on this clonotype: This CDR3 is missing its conserved last phenylalanine or tryptophan, likely due to a read error. The J gene is TRBJ2-3, the V gene TRBV27; 12 nucleotides align to TRBD2. CDR1 is MNHEY, CDR2 SMNVEV, per germline (reference sequence). The ends lost 4 bases at V and 6 bases at J; junction bases unmatched: 5. CDR3 length: 15 residues. CDR3 coding DNA: TGTGCCAGCAGTTCTCTAGCGGGGGGGTATGATACGCAGTATCTT. Protein: CASSSLAGGYDTQYL.

This clonotype has a single count. A much bigger clone sits one base away, suggesting this may be a read error. The chain employs TRBV4-3 and TRBJ2-1; D possibly uses TRBD1 or TRBD2 (6 bases each). Germline values: CDR1 LGHNA, CDR2 YSLEER. This CDR3 is 15 amino acids long. Trimming took 0 bases from V and 9 from J, leaving 15 bases between them. The DNA for the CDR3 is TGCGCCAGCAGCCAAGATTACGGGGGCCGTGCTGAGCAGTTCTTC. Its protein product is CASSQDYGGRAEQFF.

On this clonotype itself: A read error is possible here, since a much larger clone lies one base away. The chain is built from TRBV28 and TRBJ2-7; D is unclear. This CDR3 has 16 residues. V lost 8 bases and J lost 3, with 23 bases in between. Germline-derived CDR1 and CDR2 are MDHEN and SYDVKM. The CDR3 nucleotides read TGTGCCAGCCAGAGTTTTGGCAGTCCGCCGCGCTACGAGCAGTACTTC. Encoded protein: CASQSFGSPPRYEQYF.